This TCR beta chain came from a study of blood T cell repertoires in COVID-19. On the study more broadly: Both acute and convalescent COVID-19 samples were obtained from the United States, Italy and Spain. The cDNA or gDNA used as material had been derived from T cells, B-cell-depleted T cells, or PBMCs.

In the authors' methods: Amplification of reference gene primers provided the estimated nucleated cell counts. The method was immunoSEQ multiplex PCR; TCRdb's version includes in-frame clones alone and lacks a portion of them. That table supplies the V and J calls and clone size; D and trimming were determined from the DNA. This sample has 100,000 to 150,000 clones, with around 86% found just once. The CDR3 extends over 16 amino acids. Germline V gives CDR1 SGDLS, CDR2 YYNGEE. V was trimmed by 3 bases and J by 4 bases, leaving 17 bases between them. This clonotype was sampled from a man at least 80 years old with active or convalescent COVID-19. Input material: peripheral blood. The chain carries TRBV9 and TRBJ1-3; D is possibly TRBD1 (5 bases). The chain's CDR3 is CASSAPQGMAGNTIYF. CDR3 nucleotide sequence: TGTGCCAGCAGCGCTCCGCAGGGAATGGCCGGAAACACCATATATTTT.